The T cell receptor beta chain under discussion was sequenced for a study of OX40 agonist ivuxolimab in advanced cancers. Using immunoSEQ multiplex PCR, the repertoire was profiled, and TCRdb retains in-frame clones only, with some absent. Of 60,000 to 75,000 clones in the sample, 70% to 90% are singletons; the top ten hold approximately 1.3%. The V gene lost 6 bases and the J gene lost 4 bases, with 7 bases spanning the gap. CDR1 and CDR2 (germline): MNHNS, SASEGT. The length of the CDR3 is 13 residues. The input for sequencing was CD4+ or CD8+ T cells sorted from blood, taken in a trial of the OX40 agonist ivuxolimab. The rearrangement joins TRBV6-1 to TRBJ1-6, with D perhaps TRBD1 (5 bases). This sequence originates from an adult with an advanced solid tumor such as melanoma, head and neck, liver or kidney cancer. This chain's CDR3 is CASRDRYNSPLHF. CDR3 DNA: TGTGCCAGCAGAGACAGATATAATTCACCCCTCCACTTT.